This TCR beta chain was obtained from a study of blood T cell repertoires in COVID-19. Whole-study context: The origin of the acute and convalescent COVID-19 samples was the United States, Italy and Spain. T cells, B-cell-depleted T cells, or PBMCs supplied cDNA or gDNA.

Sequencing was performed with immunoSEQ multiplex PCR; in TCRdb, only in-frame clones are kept and a portion is missing. The data hold tens of thousands of clones, with 75% observed a single time. The J segment lost 5 bases and the V segment lost 4 bases, leaving 15 bases of the junction unmatched. The CDR3 has 18 amino acids. Germline V gene lookup returns CDR1 SGHRS and CDR2 YFSETQ. This clone was detected only a few times. The genes are TRBV5-1 and TRBJ2-2, with 9 bases lining up with TRBD1. The sequencing input was peripheral blood. This clonotype was obtained from a man aged 70-80 years with acute or convalescent COVID-19. For the CDR3, the DNA is TGCGCCAGCAGCCCATCGAGGGCCGGGACAGGGCTAACCGGGGAGCTGTTTTTT. Protein sequence: CASSPSRAGTGLTGELFF.